The T cell receptor (beta chain) under discussion was sequenced for a study of molecular identifiers for immune sequencing clone quantification. Regarding the study as a whole: Spiked Jurkat TCR RNA equivalent to one cell reportedly surfaced among some 1 million naive cells. Naive cells had under 1% of molecules in clones above 20 RNA copies, effectors over 99%.

CDR3 length: 13 residues. The germline CDR1 and CDR2 sequences are SNHLY and FYNNEI. With regard to this clonotype: Its antigen is unidentified. One end of the junction does not line up with germline, which may come from a read error.

Source material for naive CD8 libraries was 20,000 to 1,000,000 sorted cells, with 10%, 30% or 50% RNA. Researchers sorted naive CD8 T cells as cells that were CD8+CD4-CCR7+CD45RA+. TCRdb called the PCR reads again in MiXCR, with one record for every CDR3 protein. Here the sample spans hundreds of thousands of distinct CDR3 sequences, roughly 25% being singletons. This receptor was obtained from a human donor in good health. Some libraries in this study had Jurkat cell RNA spiked in. The chain employs TRBV2 and TRBJ1-2; D may be TRBD1 (6 bases). Sequencing input: naive CD8+ T cells from blood, with Jurkat cell RNA spiked in. Subset indicated: FACS-sorted CD8+CD4-CCR7+CD45RA+ naive T cells. The CDR3 is CASGDGQLRGYTF. The CDR3 DNA is TGTGCCAGCGGTGACGGACAGCTCAGAGGCTACACCTTC.